This T cell receptor (beta chain) was documented in a study of OX40 agonist ivuxolimab in advanced cancers. About the research overall: Patients were infused with ivuxolimab every 2 weeks at 0.01 to 10 mg/kg.

With 0 bases removed from V and 9 bases from J, the gap between germline ends came to 3 bases. Per the germline V gene, CDR1 is MGHRA and CDR2 is YSYEKL. This CDR3 spans 12 amino acids. Only in-frame clones appear in the TCRdb table, and some are missing; sequencing was by immunoSEQ multiplex PCR. The table records around 5,900 clones, approximately 80% of them present only once. As for this clone: Its antigen is not identified.

The study, taken as a whole, reports: By week 6 at 0.1 to 3.0 mg/kg, blood CD4+ and CD8+ T cells had expanded clonally. Individuals who were partial responders at 0.1-3.0 mg/kg had clonal expansion that ranked among the lowest. Determination of antigen specificity was not performed for the expanded peripheral T cells.

The TCR comes from an adult with an advanced solid tumor such as melanoma, head and neck, liver or kidney cancer. The sample was CD4+ or CD8+ T cells sorted from blood, taken in a trial of the OX40 agonist ivuxolimab. The chain recombines TRBV4-1 with TRBJ2-6; D unclear. CDR3 nucleotides: TGCGCCAGCAGCCAAGAGGGCAACGTCCTGACTTTC. Its translation is CASSQEGNVLTF.